This T cell receptor (beta chain) was observed in a study of beta chain features in type 1 diabetes. The sequenced template was cDNA made from the entire isolated RNA. Sequencing was performed with immunoSEQ multiplex PCR; in TCRdb, only in-frame clones are kept and a portion is missing. The sample gives around 260,000 clones, around 24% of which show up once; 0.012% is in the top ten. With 6 bases clipped from V and 2 bases from J, the junction kept 7 bases outside the gene matches. Per the germline V gene, CDR1 is SNHLY and CDR2 is FYNNEI. CDR3 length: 15 amino acids. About this clone itself: The antigen remains undetermined.

Findings and caveats of the study: The study found moderately but significantly shorter TCRB CDR3s in all four CD4+ subsets of Type 1 diabetes patients.

This receptor was taken from a woman in her twenties or thirties with type 1 diabetes. This rearrangement joins TRBV2 to TRBJ1-2, with 9 bases identical to TRBD1. The specimen was naive CD4+ T cells from blood. The CDR3 DNA sequence: TGTGCCAGCAGGCGGACAGGGGAGGGCAACTATGGCTACACCTTC. Protein product: CASRRTGEGNYGYTF.